A single sample is the source of the 18 T cell receptor beta chains below, sequenced in a study of shared clonotypes between healthy human individuals. Method: immunoSEQ multiplex PCR; TCRdb's copy keeps in-frame clones and lacks some. The sample consists of around 200,000 clones, about 68% of them appearing once. What was sequenced was memory CD4+ T cells sorted from blood. The sample's subset: CD45RA-negative fraction. The receptors come from a man aged 30 to 45 in good health.

The rearrangement uses TRBV5-1 and TRBJ2-2; 14 nucleotides align to TRBD2. Germline trimming cut 3 bases from V and 8 bases from J; bases unmatched to any gene: 9. This CDR3 has 17 residues. Germline lookup yields CDR1 SGHRS and CDR2 YFSETQ. The CDR3 protein is CASSSRLAGGVSGELFF. CDR3 nucleotides: TGCGCCAGCAGCTCCAGACTAGCGGGAGGGGTCTCTGGGGAGCTGTTTTTT.

The chain employs TRBV5-4 and TRBJ2-7, with 11 nucleotides matching TRBD1. Unmatched junction bases numbered 4, after V lost 2 bases and J lost 6 bases. There are 14 residues in the CDR3. Germline loops: CDR1 SGHNT, CDR2 YYREEE (reference sequence). The CDR3 reads CASSLIGTGGEQYF. The DNA of the CDR3 is TGTGCCAGCAGCTTAATCGGGACAGGGGGCGAGCAGTACTTC. Complete variable domain (other parts from reference TRBV5-4 and TRBJ2-7): ETGVTQSPTHLIKTRGQQVTLRCSSQSGHNTVSWYQQALGQGPQFIFQYYREEENGRGNFPPRFSGLQFPNYSSELNVNALELDDSALYLCASSLIGTGGEQYFGPGTRLTVT.

A note on this clone: One end of the junction is discordant with germline, which a read error may explain. This sequence joins TRBV12-5 and TRBJ2-1; D possibly uses TRBD1 or TRBD2 (5 bases each). The V gene's germline CDR1 is LGHNT and CDR2 FRNRAP. The CDR3 runs 16 residues. The CDR3 bases are TGTGCTAGCGGTTTGGGCTTCAGGGTAGGAGGCAATGAGCAGTTCTTC. Translation gives CASGLGFRVGGNEQFF.

This clone was seen a few times. This chain links TRBV5-1 with TRBJ2-1; 11 nucleotides match TRBD2. V trimming: 4 bases; J trimming: 9 bases; junction bases outside the gene matches: 9. Germline-derived CDR1 and CDR2 are SGHRS and YFSETQ. The CDR3 is made up of 15 amino acids. In DNA, the CDR3 is TGCGCCAGCAGCGAGGGGACTAGCGGTCATGGTGAGCAGTTCTTC. This translates into CASSEGTSGHGEQFF.

This clone showed up many times. The chain carries TRBV2 and TRBJ2-4; D remains unclear. This CDR3 is built from 13 residues. Germline assignment: CDR1 SNHLY and CDR2 FYNNEI. V gave up 0 bases and J gave up 7 bases, with 7 bases separating them. CDR3 DNA: TGTGCCAGCAGTGAAGCGCTTCGGAACATTCAGTACTTC. It specifies CASSEALRNIQYF.

This chain links TRBV9 with TRBJ2-7, with D unresolved. The V end was cut by 0 bases, the J end by 2 bases, with 9 bases between. The length of the CDR3 is 14 residues. Germline CDR1 SGDLS, CDR2 YYNGEE. The CDR3 loop reads CASSVVDGAYEQYF. CDR3 coding DNA: TGTGCCAGCAGCGTAGTGGACGGAGCCTACGAGCAGTACTTC. Filled out from reference TRBV9 and TRBJ2-7, the complete variable domain reads DSGVTQTPKHLITATGQRVTLRCSPRSGDLSVYWYQQSLDQGLQFLIQYYNGEERAKGNILERFSAQQFPDLHSELNLSSLELGDSALYFCASSVVDGAYEQYFGPGTRLTVT.

The J gene is TRBJ1-5, the V gene TRBV6-1; 7 nucleotides agree with TRBD1. This CDR3 contains 14 residues. The trim removed 5 bases at V and 3 bases at J, leaving 4 bases unmatched. Germline V lookup: CDR1 MNHNS, CDR2 SASEGT. CDR3 region: CASSPGQFNQPQHF. CDR3 DNA: TGTGCCAGCAGTCCGGGACAGTTCAATCAGCCCCAGCATTTT.

This sequence joins TRBV14 and TRBJ2-6, with D perhaps matching TRBD1 (6 bases). Germline V CDR1 and CDR2: SGHDN, FVKESK. With 4 bases removed from V and 1 base from J, the gap between germline ends came to 11 bases. The CDR3 consists of 16 residues. The chain's CDR3 is CASSPPTGSGANVLTF. In DNA form, the CDR3 reads TGTGCCAGCAGCCCCCCTACAGGGTCTGGGGCCAACGTCCTGACTTTC.

In its sample, this clone was seen a few times. The chain has TRBV19 and TRBJ2-5, with TRBD1 matching over 9 bases. J lost 3 bases, V lost 5 bases, and 4 bases had no gene match. CDR3 length: 14 residues. Germline V gene sequence: CDR1 LNHDA, CDR2 SQIVND (reference sequence). CDR3 nucleotide sequence: TGTGCCAGTAGTCGAGGACAGGGGAAAGAGACCCAGTACTTC. This translates into CASSRGQGKETQYF.

This clone occurred a few times. The CDR3, as DNA: TGCAGTGCTATGACATCGGATGAGCAGTTCTTC. Translated: CSAMTSDEQFF. The V call is TRBV20-1, the J call TRBJ2-1; no clear D. The CDR3 length is 11 residues. The V gene lost 4 bases and the J gene lost 8 bases, with 9 bases spanning the gap. Germline CDR1 and CDR2: DFQATT and SNEGSKA (reference sequence).

V usage is TRBV7-9 and J usage is TRBJ2-1, with D perhaps TRBD2 (6 bases). Germline CDR1 and CDR2: SEHNR and FQNEAQ (reference sequence). The V and J ends lost 10 bases and 5 bases respectively, with 18 bases between them. The CDR3 runs to 14 residues. The CDR3 loop is CANPGTRGDNEQFF. In DNA, the CDR3 is TGTGCCAACCCGGGGACTCGAGGGGACAATGAGCAGTTCTTC.

The rearrangement joins TRBV5-1 to TRBJ2-1, with 11 bases lining up with TRBD2. From germline, CDR1 is SGHRS and CDR2 YFSETQ. V gave up 0 bases and J gave up 6 bases; unmatched junction bases: 2. The CDR3 length is 15 residues. CDR3: CASSLVTSGINEQFF. The CDR3, as DNA: TGCGCCAGCAGCTTGGTGACTAGCGGGATCAATGAGCAGTTCTTC.

The chain is built from TRBV4-3 and TRBJ2-2, with D possibly TRBD1 on 5 matching bases. V lost 0 bases and J 3 bases, leaving 11 bases between the germline ends. CDR3 length: 16 residues. The germline V gene encodes CDR1 LGHNA and CDR2 YSLEER. The CDR3 DNA reads as TGCGCCAGCAGCCAAGATCAAGGGGTATACACCGGGGAGCTGTTTTTT. It yields the protein CASSQDQGVYTGELFF.

Only one count was recorded for this clone. V and J are TRBV7-9 and TRBJ2-1, with 11 positions matching TRBD2. This CDR3 contains 15 residues. Germline V gene lookup returns CDR1 SEHNR and CDR2 FQNEAQ (reference sequence). J was trimmed by 5 bases and V by 1 base; bases with no gene match: 1. The CDR3 DNA reads TGTGCCAGCAGCTTAGTAGCGGGAGGGAACAATGAGCAGTTCTTC. Its translation: CASSLVAGGNNEQFF.

The chain combines TRBV19 with TRBJ1-2, with 10 bases fitting TRBD1. V shed 7 bases and J 4 bases; nucleotides not matched to a gene: 12. The CDR3 is 16 residues long. In germline, CDR1 is LNHDA, CDR2 SQIVND (reference sequence). CDR3 in amino acids: CASNNPGTGEFYGYTF. The CDR3 bases are TGTGCCAGTAACAATCCCGGGACAGGGGAGTTCTATGGCTACACCTTC.

This chain connects TRBV11-3 to TRBJ2-1; D is uncertain. Trimming took 0 bases from V and 9 from J, leaving 3 bases between them. The CDR3 sequence is 11 residues long. The V gene's germline CDR1 is SGHNT and CDR2 YENEEA. The CDR3 reads CASSLEGEQFF. The CDR3, as DNA: TGTGCCAGCAGCTTAGAGGGTGAGCAGTTCTTC.

This clone turned up a few times. The chain carries TRBV7-2 and TRBJ2-1; 8 positions match TRBD2. Germline CDR1 SGHTA, CDR2 FQGNSA. V was clipped by 6 bases and J by 3 bases; unmatched bases: 7. The CDR3 totals 15 residues. The DNA of the CDR3 is TGTGCCAGCAGAGAAACCGGGACTAGCTACAATGAGCAGTTCTTC. Its protein is CASRETGTSYNEQFF. The whole variable domain, filled in from reference TRBV7-2 and TRBJ2-1, reads GAGVSQSPSNKVTEKGKDVELRCDPISGHTALYWYRQSLGQGLEFLIYFQGNSAPDKSGLPSDRFSAERTGGSVSTLTIQRTQQEDSAVYLCASRETGTSYNEQFFGPGTRLTVL.

This clone appeared a few times. The chain is built from TRBV6-5 and TRBJ1-1, with D possibly being TRBD1 (5 bases). CDR1 MNHEY and CDR2 SVGAGI come from the germline V gene. CDR3 size: 14 residues. V lost 6 bases to trimming and J lost 3 bases, with 14 bases between them. CDR3 amino acids: CASRRQLTHTEAFF. The CDR3 DNA follows: TGTGCCAGCAGGCGACAGCTGACACACACTGAAGCTTTCTTT.